This T cell receptor (beta chain) was found in a study of Ad26.COV2.S vaccination and SARS-CoV-2 variants. Study-level information: Participant was drawn from the COV1001 Ad26.COV2.S trial arm. Intramuscularly, Ad26.COV2.S was given either once or twice, 56 days apart.

On this clone: The antigen is unknown.

The assay was immunoSEQ multiplex PCR, and TCRdb's table has in-frame clones only and misses some. The repertoire holds hundreds of thousands of clones, with around 87% as singletons. The germline gives CDR1 SGDLS, CDR2 YYNGEE. V dropped 4 bases and J dropped 7; count of bases not matched to a gene: 6. This CDR3 comprises 13 residues. As for treatment: over 15 received Ad26.COV2.S at low or high dose, single or two shots; several received placebo; per-sample allocation not given. The samples were gathered on day 63 after the first injection of vaccine or placebo. This adult donor, from Boston, was 18-55 years old. Overall study findings and caveats: Reportedly, after vaccination the spike-specific CD8+ and CD4+ T cell responses displayed substantial breadth.

The origin of this receptor is a person aged 18 to 65 who received the Ad26.COV2.S COVID-19 vaccine or a placebo. V usage is TRBV9 and J usage is TRBJ2-7, with 9 bases identical to TRBD1. The sequenced sample was peripheral blood, obtained in a trial of Ad26.COV2.S vaccine versus placebo. This CDR3 reads CASSFRTGAEQYF. CDR3 coding DNA: TGTGCCAGCAGCTTCCGGACAGGGGCTGAGCAGTACTTC.